The 20 T cell receptor beta chains in this list originate from one sample, sequenced in a study of Ad26.COV2.S vaccination and SARS-CoV-2 variants. Sequencing used immunoSEQ multiplex PCR; TCRdb keeps in-frame clones, though not all of them. The data contain around 450,000 clones, approximately 90% of them seen just once; the ten biggest clones take up less than 4%. The treatment is: about 20 received Ad26.COV2.S at low or high dose, single or two shots; 5 received placebo; per-sample allocation not given. Collection of samples fell on day 63 after the first vaccine or placebo injection. The material sequenced was peripheral blood, taken in a trial of Ad26.COV2.S vaccine versus placebo. The receptor set was obtained from a person between 18 and 65 years old who received the Ad26.COV2.S COVID-19 vaccine or a placebo.

The V call is TRBV7-8, the J call TRBJ2-1, with 8 bases fitting TRBD2. The CDR3 spans 15 residues. Trimming took 4 bases from V and 7 from J; bases not matched to a gene: 9. CDR1 is SGHVS and CDR2 is FQNEAQ in the germline V gene. CDR3 in amino acids: CASSSNSGGHNEQFF. DNA of the CDR3: TGTGCCAGCAGCTCTAACAGCGGGGGCCATAATGAGCAGTTCTTC. The full variable domain, completed using reference TRBV7-8 and TRBJ2-1, is GAGVSQSPRYKVAKRGQDVALRCDPISGHVSLFWYQQALGQGPEFLTYFQNEAQLDKSGLPSDRFFAERPEGSVSTLKIQRTQQEDSAVYLCASSSNSGGHNEQFFGPGTRLTVL.

This clone occurred once. The V and J genes are TRBV19 and TRBJ1-2, with TRBD1 as a possible D gene (5 bases). V was cut by 4 bases and J by 5 bases, with 17 bases left in between. The CDR3 loop spans 15 amino acids. CDR1 is LNHDA, CDR2 SQIVND, per germline (reference sequence). CDR3 nucleotide sequence: TGTGCCAGTAGTAATGGGCAGGGCCTACTTTATGGCTACACCTTC. Encoded protein: CASSNGQGLLYGYTF.

The rearrangement links TRBV5-4 to TRBJ2-3; D gene uncertain. Trimming removed 4 bases at V and 0 bases at J, with 9 bases between. From germline, CDR1 is SGHNT and CDR2 YYREEE (reference sequence). The CDR3 totals 14 residues. Here the CDR3 DNA reads TGTGCCAGCAGCCCCGTAACTAGCACAGATACGCAGTATTTT. Its protein product is CASSPVTSTDTQYF. The complete variable domain, with remaining parts taken from reference TRBV5-4 and TRBJ2-3, reads ETGVTQSPTHLIKTRGQQVTLRCSSQSGHNTVSWYQQALGQGPQFIFQYYREEENGRGNFPPRFSGLQFPNYSSELNVNALELDDSALYLCASSPVTSTDTQYFGPGTRLTVL.

The chain combines TRBV2 with TRBJ2-7, with 8 nucleotides matching TRBD2. Germline-derived CDR1 and CDR2 are SNHLY and FYNNEI. The CDR3 is made up of 13 amino acids. J lost 6 bases, V lost 6 bases, and 7 bases had no gene match. CDR3 DNA: TGTGCCAGCAGGATCCCCGGGAGGGCCGAGCAGTACTTC. This sequence encodes CASRIPGRAEQYF.

The chain combines TRBV2 with TRBJ2-5, with TRBD2 identical over 7 bases. Per germline, CDR1 SNHLY and CDR2 FYNNEI. Losses at the gene ends were 7 bases for V and 7 bases for J; bases not matched to a gene: 12. The CDR3 is 14 amino acids. This chain's CDR3 is CASTERGLLRTQYF. CDR3 sequence (DNA): TGTGCCAGCACCGAGCGGGGCCTCCTTCGGACCCAGTACTTC.

The CDR3 sequence: CASSQDPGTGVNNEKLFF. CDR3 nucleotide sequence: TGTGCCAGCAGCCAAGATCCCGGGACAGGGGTAAACAATGAAAAACTGTTTTTT. The rearrangement uses TRBV4-2 and TRBJ1-4; 10 bases match TRBD1. The germline V gene has CDR1 LGHNA and CDR2 YNFKEQ. Unmatched junction bases numbered 9, after V lost 0 bases and J lost 5 bases. CDR3 length: 18 residues.

The rearrangement uses TRBV28 and TRBJ2-7, with D possibly being TRBD2 (5 bases). This CDR3 comprises 12 residues. The V end was cut by 8 bases, the J end by 5 bases, with 13 bases between. From germline, CDR1 is MDHEN and CDR2 SYDVKM. The CDR3: CASSGLTHEQYF. The CDR3 DNA is TGTGCCAGCTCGGGGTTAACCCACGAGCAGTACTTC.

In the case of this clone: The same CDR3 is also encoded by other DNA sequences in this sample. The rearrangement links TRBV9 to TRBJ1-5; no definite D call. Trimming removed 2 bases at V and 0 bases at J, with 9 bases between. CDR3 length equals 15 residues. Looked up from germline, CDR1 is SGDLS and CDR2 is YYNGEE. The CDR3 loop is CASSVAGNSNQPQHF. DNA for the CDR3: TGTGCCAGCAGCGTCGCGGGGAATAGCAATCAGCCCCAGCATTTT.

The V and J genes are TRBV11-3 and TRBJ2-5, with 10 bases that match TRBD1. Germline lookup yields CDR1 SGHNT and CDR2 YENEEA. V dropped 5 bases and J dropped 1; count of bases not matched to a gene: 4. The CDR3 sequence is 15 residues long. DNA of the CDR3: TGTGCCAGCAGCCCCGGGGACAGGGGCCAAGAGACCCAGTACTTC. This gives the protein CASSPGDRGQETQYF.

The V call is TRBV5-4, the J call TRBJ1-2, with 10 nucleotides matching TRBD1. Germline values: CDR1 SGHNT, CDR2 YYREEE (reference sequence). The CDR3 contains 17 residues. The trim removed 4 bases at V and 4 bases at J, leaving 13 bases unmatched. The CDR3, as DNA: TGTGCCAGCAGCCAAGACAGGGGGCGCGGTCGGTTCTATGGCTACACCTTC. The encoded protein is CASSQDRGRGRFYGYTF.

The CDR3 DNA is TGTGCCAGCAGCCCAACTAGCGGGGGGCGTAATGAGCAGTTCTTC. Its protein is CASSPTSGGRNEQFF. J is TRBJ2-1 and V is TRBV7-3; the match to TRBD2 covers 12 bases. Trimming cost V 5 bases and J 7 bases; bases outside gene matches: 6. CDR3 length: 15 amino acids. CDR1 and CDR2 from the germline V gene are SGHTA and FQGTGA.

V is TRBV6-6 and J is TRBJ2-5, with TRBD1 matching over 9 bases. The CDR3 has 14 residues. The V segment lost 6 bases and the J segment 5 bases; nucleotides outside the gene matches: 7. Per germline, CDR1 MNHNY and CDR2 SVGAGI (reference sequence). CDR3 coding DNA: TGTGCCAGCAGCCGGGACAGGGACGAGGAGACCCAGTACTTC. Encoded protein: CASSRDRDEETQYF.

V gene TRBV3-1 (or the pseudogene TRBV3-2) combines with J gene TRBJ2-5, with 7 positions matching TRBD2. With V trimmed by 6 bases and J by 1 base, 5 bases remained unmatched. The germline V gene encodes CDR1 LGHDT and CDR2 YNNKEL (reference sequence). This CDR3 comprises 14 residues. In nucleotides, the CDR3 is TGTGCCAGCAGTCCTAGCGGAACCCAAGAGACCCAGTACTTC. This codes for CASSPSGTQETQYF.

This clone was observed a single time. The chain couples TRBV9 to TRBJ2-7; D not certain. CDR3 size: 15 residues. Germline loops: CDR1 SGDLS, CDR2 YYNGEE. V lost 2 bases and J 4 bases, leaving 16 bases between the germline ends. The CDR3, as DNA: TGTGCCAGCAGCGTTGAGGCAAGTCCTGGGTACGAGCAGTACTTC. Encoded protein: CASSVEASPGYEQYF.

V and J are TRBV14 and TRBJ2-7; D gene uncertain. This CDR3 has 12 amino acids. CDR1 SGHDN and CDR2 FVKESK come from the germline V gene. V lost 1 base, J lost 1 base, and 2 bases lay in between. The CDR3 is CASSQASYEQYF. DNA for the CDR3: TGTGCCAGCAGCCAAGCGTCCTACGAGCAGTACTTC. Filled out from reference TRBV14 and TRBJ2-7, the complete variable domain reads EAGVTQFPSHSVIEKGQTVTLRCDPISGHDNLYWYRRVMGKEIKFLLHFVKESKQDESGMPNNRFLAERTGGTYSTLKVQPAELEDSGVYFCASSQASYEQYFGPGTRLTVT.

The chain employs TRBV10-3 and TRBJ2-5; TRBD1 matches at 8 bases. CDR3 size: 14 residues. V trimming: 6 bases; J trimming: 2 bases; junction bases outside the gene matches: 5. The germline gives CDR1 ENHRY, CDR2 SYGVKD. The CDR3 nucleotides are TGTGCCATCAGGGGACAGGCGGGGCAAGAGACCCAGTACTTC. Translating gives CAIRGQAGQETQYF.

J is TRBJ1-5 and V is TRBV19; D is undetermined. V lost 1 base to trimming and J lost 0 bases, with 13 bases between them. The CDR3 runs to 17 residues. CDR1 is LNHDA, CDR2 SQIVND, per germline (reference sequence). In DNA form, the CDR3 reads TGTGCCAGTAGTATAGTGACGTCCGGGAGTAGCAATCAGCCCCAGCATTTT. It encodes CASSIVTSGSSNQPQHF. The full variable domain, in which reference TRBV19 and TRBJ1-5 provide the parts outside the CDR3, is DGGITQSPKYLFRKEGQNVTLSCEQNLNHDAMYWYRQDPGQGLRLIYYSQIVNDFQKGDIAEGYSVSREKKESFPLTVTSAQKNPTAFYLCASSIVTSGSSNQPQHFGDGTRLSIL.

The chain employs TRBV27 and TRBJ2-7; 8 nucleotides agree with TRBD1. Germline values: CDR1 MNHEY, CDR2 SMNVEV (reference sequence). The trim removed 6 bases at V and 2 bases at J, leaving 9 bases unmatched. The CDR3 loop spans 15 amino acids. This chain's CDR3 is CASRRAGGGTYEQYF. The CDR3 DNA reads as TGTGCCAGCAGACGAGCAGGGGGCGGTACCTACGAGCAGTACTTC.

The V call is TRBV11-2, the J call TRBJ1-1; D gene ambiguous. V was pared by 6 bases and J by 1 base, with 15 bases between. The V gene's germline CDR1 is SGHAT and CDR2 FQNNGV. This CDR3 contains 15 residues. The CDR3 sequence: CASRPLVGRNTEAFF. The CDR3 nucleotides are TGTGCCAGCAGACCATTGGTGGGGAGGAACACTGAAGCTTTCTTT.

Notes on this clone: The same CDR3 is also encoded by other DNA sequences in this sample. This rearrangement joins TRBV7-2 to TRBJ1-1, with 7 positions matching TRBD1. The CDR3 spans 14 residues. J gave up 1 base and V 2 bases, and 1 base lay outside the gene matches. Germline V gene lookup returns CDR1 SGHTA and CDR2 FQGNSA. The CDR3 DNA reads as TGTGCCAGCAGCTTACAGGGGGAGAACACTGAAGCTTTCTTT. This codes for CASSLQGENTEAFF.